This section outlines one T cell receptor (beta chain) sequence together with its context. No antigen is known for it. This specimen comes from a study of T cells in Graves' hyperthyroidism and ophthalmopathy. Across the study: Once the initial diagnosis was made, peripheral blood was obtained before any treatment.

Findings and caveats of the study: The model foresaw ophthalmopathy a median roughly 6.5 months prior to onset. Blood also carried most thyroid clonotypes expanded above 0.001.

The CDR3 runs to 16 residues. Germline CDR1 reads MNHGY; CDR2 reads SVAAGI. J gave up 5 bases and V 4 bases, and 10 bases lay outside the gene matches. What was amplified from RNA transcripts were TCR beta CDR3 regions. HTBI primers were the set used in a first-round RT-PCR of the TCR CDR3. TCRdb recomputed calls from the multiplex PCR reads with MiXCR, one row per CDR3 protein. In the table there are about 640,000 distinct CDR3 sequences, around 21% of which are singletons. Sequencing was performed on blood. This TCR was recovered from a man aged 25-45 years with Graves' ophthalmopathy. The rearrangement uses TRBV6-9 and TRBJ2-5, with 10 bases fitting TRBD2. The CDR3 DNA is TGTGCCAGCAGTTCCCGGACTAGCGGTCCCCGTGAGACCCAGTACTTC. Translation: CASSSRTSGPRETQYF.